This TCR beta chain was recovered during a study of cytomegalovirus exposure and HLA in healthy donors. Overall study results and limits: A few chains tied to CMV proved CMV antigen-specific in vitro.

TCRdb keeps only in-frame clones here, not all; method: immunoSEQ multiplex PCR. The sample includes some 120,000 clones, about nine tenths of them seen just once. The germline V gene encodes CDR1 SQVTM and CDR2 ANQGSEA. CDR3 length: 12 amino acids. The V and J ends lost 3 bases and 15 bases respectively, with 18 bases between them. The donors belonged to the approximately 120-subject validation cohort, separate from the approximately 670-subject first cohort. Of note for this clone: Its antigen is unidentified.

This clonotype originated in a man younger than 40 in good health and CMV-seronegative. This rearrangement joins TRBV29-1 to TRBJ2-1; D is possibly TRBD1 (6 bases). The sample was PBMCs. The CDR3 DNA is TGCAGCGTTGAGGCTCCAAAAGGGGGACCGTTCTTC. It translates to CSVEAPKGGPFF.